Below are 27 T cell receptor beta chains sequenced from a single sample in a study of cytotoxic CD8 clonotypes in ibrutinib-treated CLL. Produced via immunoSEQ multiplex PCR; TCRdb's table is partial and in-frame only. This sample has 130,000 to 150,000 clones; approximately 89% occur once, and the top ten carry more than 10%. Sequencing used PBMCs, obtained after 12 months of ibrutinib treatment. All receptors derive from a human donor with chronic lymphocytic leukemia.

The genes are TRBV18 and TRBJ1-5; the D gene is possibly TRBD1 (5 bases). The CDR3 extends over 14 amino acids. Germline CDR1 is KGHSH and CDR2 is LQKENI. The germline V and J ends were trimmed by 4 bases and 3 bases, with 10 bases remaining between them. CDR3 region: CASSQDSINQPQHF. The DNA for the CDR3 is TGTGCCAGCTCACAAGACAGTATCAATCAGCCCCAGCATTTT.

The CDR3 region has the DNA TGTGCCAGCAGTTCCAGGGGGACTGAAGCTTTCTTT. Residues: CASSSRGTEAFF. The rearrangement links TRBV6-5 to TRBJ1-1, with TRBD1 matching over 7 bases. With V trimmed by 4 bases and J by 5 bases, 1 base remained unmatched. CDR3 size: 12 residues. Germline CDR1 and CDR2: MNHEY and SVGAGI.

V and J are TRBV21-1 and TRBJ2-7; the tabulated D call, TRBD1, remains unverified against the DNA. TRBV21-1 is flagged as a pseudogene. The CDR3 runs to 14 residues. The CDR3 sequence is CASSNLTGVYEQYF. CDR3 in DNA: TGTGCCAGCAGCAACCTTACAGGGGTCTACGAGCAGTACTTC.

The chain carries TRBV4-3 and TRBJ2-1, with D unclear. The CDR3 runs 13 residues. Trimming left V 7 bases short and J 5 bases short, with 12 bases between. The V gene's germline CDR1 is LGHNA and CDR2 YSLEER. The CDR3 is CASKGPVDNEQFF. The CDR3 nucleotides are TGCGCCAGCAAAGGCCCGGTCGACAATGAGCAGTTCTTC.

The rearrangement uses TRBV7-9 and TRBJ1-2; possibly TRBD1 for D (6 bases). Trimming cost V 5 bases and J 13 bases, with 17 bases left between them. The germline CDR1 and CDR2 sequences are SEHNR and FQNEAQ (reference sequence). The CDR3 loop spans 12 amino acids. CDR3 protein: CASSQLQGALTF. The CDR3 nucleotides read TGTGCCAGCAGCCAACTACAGGGTGCGCTCACCTTC. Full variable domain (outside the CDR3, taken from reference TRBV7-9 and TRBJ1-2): DTGVSQNPRHKITKRGQNVTFRCDPISEHNRLYWYRQTLGQGPEFLTYFQNEAQLEKSRLLSDRFSAERPKGSFSTLEIQRTEQGDSAMYLCASSQLQGALTFGSGTRLTVV.

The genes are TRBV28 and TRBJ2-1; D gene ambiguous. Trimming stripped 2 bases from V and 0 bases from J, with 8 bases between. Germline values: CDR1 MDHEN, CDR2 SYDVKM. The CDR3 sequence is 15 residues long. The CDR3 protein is CASSLGPHSYNEQFF. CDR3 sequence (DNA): TGTGCCAGCAGTTTAGGTCCACACTCCTACAATGAGCAGTTCTTC.

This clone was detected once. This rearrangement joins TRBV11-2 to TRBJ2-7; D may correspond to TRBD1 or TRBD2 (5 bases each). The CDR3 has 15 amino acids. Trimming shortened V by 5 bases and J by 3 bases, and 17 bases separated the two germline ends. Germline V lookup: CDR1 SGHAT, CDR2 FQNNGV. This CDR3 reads CASSPSVGTFYEQYF. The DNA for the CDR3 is TGTGCCAGCAGCCCTTCGGTGGGGACGTTCTACGAGCAGTACTTC.

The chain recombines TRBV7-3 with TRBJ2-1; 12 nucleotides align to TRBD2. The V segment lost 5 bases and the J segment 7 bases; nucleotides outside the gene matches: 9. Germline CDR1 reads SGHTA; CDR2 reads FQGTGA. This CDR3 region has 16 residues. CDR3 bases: TGTGCCAGCAGCCCGACGACTAGCGGGAGTTTTAATGAGCAGTTCTTC. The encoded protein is CASSPTTSGSFNEQFF.

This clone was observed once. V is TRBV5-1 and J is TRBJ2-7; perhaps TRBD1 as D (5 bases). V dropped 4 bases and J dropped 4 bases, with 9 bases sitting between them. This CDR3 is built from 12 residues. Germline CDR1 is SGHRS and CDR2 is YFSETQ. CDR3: CASSPQEYEQYF. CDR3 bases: TGCGCCAGCAGCCCACAGGAATACGAGCAGTACTTC.

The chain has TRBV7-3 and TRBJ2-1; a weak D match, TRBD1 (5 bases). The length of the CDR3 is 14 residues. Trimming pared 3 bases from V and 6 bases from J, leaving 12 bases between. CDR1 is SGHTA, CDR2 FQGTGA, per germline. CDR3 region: CASSLSGASNEQFF. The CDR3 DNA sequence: TGTGCCAGCAGCTTGAGTGGGGCTTCCAATGAGCAGTTCTTC.

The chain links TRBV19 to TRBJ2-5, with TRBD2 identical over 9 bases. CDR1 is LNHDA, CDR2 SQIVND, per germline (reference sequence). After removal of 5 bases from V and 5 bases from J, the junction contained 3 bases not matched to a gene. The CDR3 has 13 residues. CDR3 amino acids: CASSSSGVETQYF. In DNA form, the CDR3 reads TGTGCCAGTAGTTCTAGCGGGGTGGAGACCCAGTACTTC.

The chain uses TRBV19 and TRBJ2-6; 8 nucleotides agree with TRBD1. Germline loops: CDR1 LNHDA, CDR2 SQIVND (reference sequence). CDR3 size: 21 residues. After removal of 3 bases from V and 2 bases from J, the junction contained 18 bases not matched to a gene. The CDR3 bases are TGTGCCAGTAGTATTAATCAGTTGGGTAGCGGACAGGGAGCTGGGGCCAACGTCCTGACTTTC. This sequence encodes CASSINQLGSGQGAGANVLTF. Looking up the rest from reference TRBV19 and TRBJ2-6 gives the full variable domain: DGGITQSPKYLFRKEGQNVTLSCEQNLNHDAMYWYRQDPGQGLRLIYYSQIVNDFQKGDIAEGYSVSREKKESFPLTVTSAQKNPTAFYLCASSINQLGSGQGAGANVLTFGAGSRLTVL.

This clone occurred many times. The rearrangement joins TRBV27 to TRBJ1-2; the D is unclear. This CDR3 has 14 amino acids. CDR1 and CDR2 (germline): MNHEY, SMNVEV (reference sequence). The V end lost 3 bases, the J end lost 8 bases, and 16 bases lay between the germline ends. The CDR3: CASSFSTGVEGYTF. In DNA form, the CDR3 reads TGTGCCAGCAGTTTCTCGACGGGTGTGGAGGGCTACACCTTC.

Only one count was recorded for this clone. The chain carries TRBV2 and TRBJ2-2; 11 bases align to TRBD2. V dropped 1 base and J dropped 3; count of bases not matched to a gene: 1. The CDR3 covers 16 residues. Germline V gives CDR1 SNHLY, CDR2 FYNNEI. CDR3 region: CASSEGTSGYTGELFF. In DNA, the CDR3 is TGTGCCAGCAGTGAAGGGACTAGCGGGTACACCGGGGAGCTGTTTTTT. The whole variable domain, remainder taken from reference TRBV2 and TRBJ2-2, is EPEVTQTPSHQVTQMGQEVILRCVPISNHLYFYWYRQILGQKVEFLVSFYNNEISEKSEIFDDQFSVERPDGSNFTLKIRSTKLEDSAMYFCASSEGTSGYTGELFFGEGSRLTVL.

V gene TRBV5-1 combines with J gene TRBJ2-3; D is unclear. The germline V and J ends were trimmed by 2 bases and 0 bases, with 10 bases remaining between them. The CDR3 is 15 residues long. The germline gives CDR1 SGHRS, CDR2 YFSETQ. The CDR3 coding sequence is TGCGCCAGCAGCTTTCAGAACCCTAGCACAGATACGCAGTATTTT. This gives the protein CASSFQNPSTDTQYF.

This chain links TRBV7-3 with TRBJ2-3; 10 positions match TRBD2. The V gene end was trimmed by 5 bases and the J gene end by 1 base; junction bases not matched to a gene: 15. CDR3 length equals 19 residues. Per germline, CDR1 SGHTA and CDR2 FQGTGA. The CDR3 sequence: CASSPRSTTSGVRTDTQYF. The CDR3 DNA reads TGTGCCAGCAGCCCCCGGAGCACAACTAGCGGGGTCCGCACAGATACGCAGTATTTT.

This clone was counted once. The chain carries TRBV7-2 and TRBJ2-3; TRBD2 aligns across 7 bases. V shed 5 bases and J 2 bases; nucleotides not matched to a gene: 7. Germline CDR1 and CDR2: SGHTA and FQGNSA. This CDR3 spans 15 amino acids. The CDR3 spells CASSPPGLHTDTQYF. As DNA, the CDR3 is TGTGCCAGCAGCCCCCCGGGACTACACACAGATACGCAGTATTTT. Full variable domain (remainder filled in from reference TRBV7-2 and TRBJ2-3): GAGVSQSPSNKVTEKGKDVELRCDPISGHTALYWYRQSLGQGLEFLIYFQGNSAPDKSGLPSDRFSAERTGGSVSTLTIQRTQQEDSAVYLCASSPPGLHTDTQYFGPGTRLTVL.

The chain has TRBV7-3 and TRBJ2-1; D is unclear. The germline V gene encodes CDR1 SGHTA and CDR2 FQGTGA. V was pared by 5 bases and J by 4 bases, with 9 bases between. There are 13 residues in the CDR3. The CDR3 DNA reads TGTGCCAGCAGCCTTGAAACTTACAATGAGCAGTTCTTC. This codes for CASSLETYNEQFF. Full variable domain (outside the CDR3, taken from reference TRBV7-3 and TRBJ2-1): GAGVSQTPSNKVTEKGKYVELRCDPISGHTALYWYRQSLGQGPEFLIYFQGTGAADDSGLPNDRFFAVRPEGSVSTLKIQRTERGDSAVYLCASSLETYNEQFFGPGTRLTVL.

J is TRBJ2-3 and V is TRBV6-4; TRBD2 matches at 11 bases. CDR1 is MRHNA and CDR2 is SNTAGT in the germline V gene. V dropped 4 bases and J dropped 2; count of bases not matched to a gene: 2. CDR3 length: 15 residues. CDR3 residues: CASSVTSGTTDTQYF. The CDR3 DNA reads TGTGCCAGCAGTGTGACTAGCGGGACCACAGATACGCAGTATTTT.

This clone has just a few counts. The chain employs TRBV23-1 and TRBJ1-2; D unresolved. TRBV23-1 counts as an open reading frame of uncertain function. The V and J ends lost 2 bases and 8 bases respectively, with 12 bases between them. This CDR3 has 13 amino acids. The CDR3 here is CASSQPWVCGYTF. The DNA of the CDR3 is TGCGCCAGCAGTCAACCTTGGGTGTGCGGCTACACCTTC.

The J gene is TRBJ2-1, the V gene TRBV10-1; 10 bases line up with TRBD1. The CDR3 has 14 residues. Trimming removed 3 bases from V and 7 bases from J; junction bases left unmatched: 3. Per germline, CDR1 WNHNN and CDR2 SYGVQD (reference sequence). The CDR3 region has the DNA TGCGCCAGCAGTGATGACAGGGGGCCAAATGAGCAGTTCTTC. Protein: CASSDDRGPNEQFF.

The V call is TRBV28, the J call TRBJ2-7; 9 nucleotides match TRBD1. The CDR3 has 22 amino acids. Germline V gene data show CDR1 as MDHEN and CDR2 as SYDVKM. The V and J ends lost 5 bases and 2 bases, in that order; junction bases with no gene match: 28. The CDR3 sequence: CASSGDRDRVNLLGVLAYEQYF. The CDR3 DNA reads TGTGCCAGCAGTGGAGACCGGGACAGGGTGAATTTACTCGGGGTACTGGCCTACGAGCAGTACTTC.

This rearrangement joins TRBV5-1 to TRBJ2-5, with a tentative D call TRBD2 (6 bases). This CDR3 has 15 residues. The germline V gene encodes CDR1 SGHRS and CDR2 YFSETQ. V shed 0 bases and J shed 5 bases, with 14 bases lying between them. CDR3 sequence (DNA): TGCGCCAGCAGCTTGGCCGGTGGCAGCGGGGAGACCCAGTACTTC. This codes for CASSLAGGSGETQYF.

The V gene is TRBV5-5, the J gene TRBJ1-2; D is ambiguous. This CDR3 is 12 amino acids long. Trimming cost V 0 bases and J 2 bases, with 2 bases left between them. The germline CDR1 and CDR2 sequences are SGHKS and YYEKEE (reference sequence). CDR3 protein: CASSLENYGYTF. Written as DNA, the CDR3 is TGTGCCAGCAGCTTGGAGAACTATGGCTACACCTTC.

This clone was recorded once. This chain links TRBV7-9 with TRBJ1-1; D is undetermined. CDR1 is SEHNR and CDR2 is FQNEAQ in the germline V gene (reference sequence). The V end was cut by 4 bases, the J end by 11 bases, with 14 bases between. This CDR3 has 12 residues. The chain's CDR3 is CASSSLGAPAFF. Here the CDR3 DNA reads TGTGCCAGCAGCTCCTTGGGTGCTCCGGCTTTCTTT.

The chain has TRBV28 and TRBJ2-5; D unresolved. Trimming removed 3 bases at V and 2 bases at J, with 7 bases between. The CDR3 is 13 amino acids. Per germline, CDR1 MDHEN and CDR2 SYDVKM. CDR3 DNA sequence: TGTGCCAGCAGTTTGCAGCTACAAGAGACCCAGTACTTC. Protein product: CASSLQLQETQYF.

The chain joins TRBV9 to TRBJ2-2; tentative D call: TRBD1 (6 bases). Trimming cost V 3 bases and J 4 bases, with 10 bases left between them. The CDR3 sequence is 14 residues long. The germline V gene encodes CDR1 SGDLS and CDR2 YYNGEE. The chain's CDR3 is CASSAGQVTGELFF. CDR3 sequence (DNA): TGTGCCAGCAGCGCGGGACAAGTCACCGGGGAGCTGTTTTTT.